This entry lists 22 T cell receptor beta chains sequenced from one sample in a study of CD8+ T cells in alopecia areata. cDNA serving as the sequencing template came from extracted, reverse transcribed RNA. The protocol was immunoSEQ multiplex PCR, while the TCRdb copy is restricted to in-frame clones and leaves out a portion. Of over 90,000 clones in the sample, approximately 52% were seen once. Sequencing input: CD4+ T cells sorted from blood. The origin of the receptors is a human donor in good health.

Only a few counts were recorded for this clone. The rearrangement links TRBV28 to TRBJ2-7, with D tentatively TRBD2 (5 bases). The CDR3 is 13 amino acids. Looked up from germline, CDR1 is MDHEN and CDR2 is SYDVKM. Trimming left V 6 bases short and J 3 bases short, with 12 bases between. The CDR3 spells CASSPTSFYEQYF. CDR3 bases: TGTGCCAGCAGCCCAACTAGTTTCTACGAGCAGTACTTC.

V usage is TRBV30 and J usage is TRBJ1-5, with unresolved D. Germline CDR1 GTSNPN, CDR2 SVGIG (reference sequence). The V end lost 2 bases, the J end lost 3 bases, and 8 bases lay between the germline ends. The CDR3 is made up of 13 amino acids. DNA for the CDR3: TGTGCCTGGAGTATGAGTTACAATCAGCCCCAGCATTTT. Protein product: CAWSMSYNQPQHF.

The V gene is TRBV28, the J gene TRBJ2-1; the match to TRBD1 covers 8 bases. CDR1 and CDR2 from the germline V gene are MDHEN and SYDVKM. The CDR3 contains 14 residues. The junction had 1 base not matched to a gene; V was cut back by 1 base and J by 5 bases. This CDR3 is CASSLSQGDNEQFF. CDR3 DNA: TGTGCCAGCAGTTTATCACAGGGGGACAATGAGCAGTTCTTC.

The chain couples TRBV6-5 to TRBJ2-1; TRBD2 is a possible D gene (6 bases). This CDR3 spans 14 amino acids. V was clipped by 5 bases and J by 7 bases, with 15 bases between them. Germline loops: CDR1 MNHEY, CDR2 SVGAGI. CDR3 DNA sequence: TGTGCCAGCAGTCCGGGACTTGTACAGAATGAGCAGTTCTTC. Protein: CASSPGLVQNEQFF.

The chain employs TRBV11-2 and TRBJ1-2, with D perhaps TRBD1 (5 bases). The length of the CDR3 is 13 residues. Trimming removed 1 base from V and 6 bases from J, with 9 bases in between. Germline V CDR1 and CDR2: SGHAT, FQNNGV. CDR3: CASSLVRGHGYTF. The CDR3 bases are TGTGCCAGCAGCTTAGTTAGGGGCCATGGCTACACCTTC.

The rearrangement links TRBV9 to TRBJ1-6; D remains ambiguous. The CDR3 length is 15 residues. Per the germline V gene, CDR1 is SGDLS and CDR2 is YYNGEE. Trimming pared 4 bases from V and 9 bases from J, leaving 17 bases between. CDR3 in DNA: TGTGCCAGCAGCCTCGATGGGGAGTTAAGTTCACCCCTCCACTTT. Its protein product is CASSLDGELSSPLHF. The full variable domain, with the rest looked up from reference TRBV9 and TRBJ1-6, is DSGVTQTPKHLITATGQRVTLRCSPRSGDLSVYWYQQSLDQGLQFLIQYYNGEERAKGNILERFSAQQFPDLHSELNLSSLELGDSALYFCASSLDGELSSPLHFGNGTRLTVT.

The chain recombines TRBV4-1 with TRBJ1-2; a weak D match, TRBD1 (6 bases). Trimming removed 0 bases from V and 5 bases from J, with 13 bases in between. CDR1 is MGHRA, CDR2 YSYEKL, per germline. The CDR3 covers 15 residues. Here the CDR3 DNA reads TGCGCCAGCAGCCAAGATCGGGGGGCAGATTATGGCTACACCTTC. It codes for CASSQDRGADYGYTF.

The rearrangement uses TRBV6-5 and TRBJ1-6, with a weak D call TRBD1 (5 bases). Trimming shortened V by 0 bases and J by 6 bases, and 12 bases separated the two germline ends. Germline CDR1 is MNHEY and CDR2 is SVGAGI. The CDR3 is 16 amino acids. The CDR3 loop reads CASSYSTGTPNSPLHF. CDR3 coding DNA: TGTGCCAGCAGTTACTCTACCGGGACGCCTAATTCACCCCTCCACTTT.

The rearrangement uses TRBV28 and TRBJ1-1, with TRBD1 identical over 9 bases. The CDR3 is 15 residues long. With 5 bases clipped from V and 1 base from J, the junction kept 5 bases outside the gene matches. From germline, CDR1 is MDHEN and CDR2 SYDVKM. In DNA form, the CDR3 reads TGTGCCAGCAGTCCAGGGACAGGGACGAACACTGAAGCTTTCTTT. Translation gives CASSPGTGTNTEAFF.

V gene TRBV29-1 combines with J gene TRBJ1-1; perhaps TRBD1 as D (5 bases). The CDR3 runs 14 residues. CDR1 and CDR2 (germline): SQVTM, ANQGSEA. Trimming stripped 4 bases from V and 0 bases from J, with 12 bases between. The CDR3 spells CSVGVRGMNTEAFF. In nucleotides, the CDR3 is TGCAGCGTTGGGGTGCGGGGGATGAACACTGAAGCTTTCTTT.

The CDR3 sequence is CASSEVPSGTQYF. CDR3 bases: TGTGCCAGCAGTGAAGTACCTAGCGGAACCCAGTACTTC. The chain has TRBV6-1 and TRBJ2-5; 7 nucleotides align to TRBD2. The length of the CDR3 is 13 residues. The J segment lost 8 bases and the V segment lost 1 base, leaving 4 bases of the junction unmatched. CDR1 and CDR2 (germline): MNHNS, SASEGT.

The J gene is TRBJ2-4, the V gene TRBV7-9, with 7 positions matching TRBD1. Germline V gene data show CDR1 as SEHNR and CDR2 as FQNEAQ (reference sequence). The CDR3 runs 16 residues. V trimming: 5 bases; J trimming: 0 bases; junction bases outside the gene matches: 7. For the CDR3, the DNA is TGTGCCAGCAGCCTTGGACAGGACCTAGCCAAAAACATTCAGTACTTC. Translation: CASSLGQDLAKNIQYF. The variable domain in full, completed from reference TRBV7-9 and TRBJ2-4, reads DTGVSQNPRHKITKRGQNVTFRCDPISEHNRLYWYRQTLGQGPEFLTYFQNEAQLEKSRLLSDRFSAERPKGSFSTLEIQRTEQGDSAMYLCASSLGQDLAKNIQYFGAGTRLSVL.

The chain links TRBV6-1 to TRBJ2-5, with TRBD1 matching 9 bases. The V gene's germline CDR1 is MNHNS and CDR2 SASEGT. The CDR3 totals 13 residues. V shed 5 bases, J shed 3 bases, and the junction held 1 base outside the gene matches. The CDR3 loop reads CASSRDREETQYF. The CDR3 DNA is TGTGCCAGCAGTAGGGACAGGGAAGAGACCCAGTACTTC.

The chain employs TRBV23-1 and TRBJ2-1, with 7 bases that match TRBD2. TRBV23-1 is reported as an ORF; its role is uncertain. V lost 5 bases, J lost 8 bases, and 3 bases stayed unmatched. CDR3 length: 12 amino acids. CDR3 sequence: CASSEGRDEQFF. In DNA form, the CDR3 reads TGCGCCAGCAGTGAAGGGAGGGATGAGCAGTTCTTC.

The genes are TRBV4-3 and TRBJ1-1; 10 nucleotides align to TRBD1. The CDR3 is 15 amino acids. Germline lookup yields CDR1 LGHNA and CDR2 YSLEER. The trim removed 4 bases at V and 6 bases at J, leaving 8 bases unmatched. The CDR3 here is CASSPLDRGSAEAFF. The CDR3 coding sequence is TGCGCCAGCAGCCCCTTGGACAGGGGGAGTGCTGAAGCTTTCTTT.

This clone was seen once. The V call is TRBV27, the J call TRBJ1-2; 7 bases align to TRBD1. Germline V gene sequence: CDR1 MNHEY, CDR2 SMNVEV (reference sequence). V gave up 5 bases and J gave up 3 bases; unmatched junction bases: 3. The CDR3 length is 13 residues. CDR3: CASSLDRDYGYTF. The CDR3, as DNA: TGTGCCAGCAGTCTCGACAGGGACTATGGCTACACCTTC.

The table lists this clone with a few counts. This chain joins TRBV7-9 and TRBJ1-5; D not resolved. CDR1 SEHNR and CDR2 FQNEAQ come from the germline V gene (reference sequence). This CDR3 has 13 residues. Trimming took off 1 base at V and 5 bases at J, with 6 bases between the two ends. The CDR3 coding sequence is TGTGCCAGCAGCTTAGACCCTCATCAGCCCCAGCATTTT. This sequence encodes CASSLDPHQPQHF.

The CDR3 region has the DNA TGTGCCAGCAGTGAATCAGGGGTGCGCGAGCAGTTCTTC. Amino acids: CASSESGVREQFF. The J gene is TRBJ2-1, the V gene TRBV6-1, with D possibly matching TRBD1 (6 bases). V was trimmed by 2 bases and J by 10 bases, leaving 12 bases between them. Germline CDR1 reads MNHNS; CDR2 reads SASEGT. The CDR3 length is 13 residues.

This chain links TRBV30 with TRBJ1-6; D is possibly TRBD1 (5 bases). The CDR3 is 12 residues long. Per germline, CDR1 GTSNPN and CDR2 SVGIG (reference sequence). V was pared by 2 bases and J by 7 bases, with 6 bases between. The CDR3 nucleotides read TGTGCCTGGAGTACAGGCAATTCACCCCTCCACTTT. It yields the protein CAWSTGNSPLHF.

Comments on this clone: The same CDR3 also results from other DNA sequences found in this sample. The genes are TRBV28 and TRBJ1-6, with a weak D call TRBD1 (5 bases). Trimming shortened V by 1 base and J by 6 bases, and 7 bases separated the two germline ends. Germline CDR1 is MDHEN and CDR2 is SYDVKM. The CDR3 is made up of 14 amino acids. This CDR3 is CASSLYGGNSPLHF. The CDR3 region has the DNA TGTGCCAGCAGTTTATACGGGGGTAATTCACCCCTCCACTTT.

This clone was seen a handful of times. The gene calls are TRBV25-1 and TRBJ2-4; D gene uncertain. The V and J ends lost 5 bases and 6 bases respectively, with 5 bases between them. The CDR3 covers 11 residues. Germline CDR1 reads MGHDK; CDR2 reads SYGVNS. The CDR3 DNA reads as TGTGCCAGCAGTCACCCAAACATTCAGTACTTC. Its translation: CASSHPNIQYF. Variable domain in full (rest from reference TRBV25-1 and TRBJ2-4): EADIYQTPRYLVIGTGKKITLECSQTMGHDKMYWYQQDPGMELHLIHYSYGVNSTEKGDLSSESTVSRIRTEHFPLTLESARPSHTSQYLCASSHPNIQYFGAGTRLSVL.

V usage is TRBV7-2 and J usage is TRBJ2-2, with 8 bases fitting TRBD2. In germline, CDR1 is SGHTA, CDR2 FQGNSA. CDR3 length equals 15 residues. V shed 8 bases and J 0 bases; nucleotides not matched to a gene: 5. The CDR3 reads CASAPGGANTGELFF. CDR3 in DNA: TGTGCCAGCGCCCCGGGGGGGGCGAACACCGGGGAGCTGTTTTTT.